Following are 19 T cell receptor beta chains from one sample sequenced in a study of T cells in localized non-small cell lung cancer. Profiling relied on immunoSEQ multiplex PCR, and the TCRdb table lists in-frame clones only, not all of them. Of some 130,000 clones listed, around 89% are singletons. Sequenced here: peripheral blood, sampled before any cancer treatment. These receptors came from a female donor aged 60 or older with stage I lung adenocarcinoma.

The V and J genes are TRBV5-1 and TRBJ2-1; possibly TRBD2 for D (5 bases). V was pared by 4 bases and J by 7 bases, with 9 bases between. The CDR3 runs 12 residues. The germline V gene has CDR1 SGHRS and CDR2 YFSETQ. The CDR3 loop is CASSREFNEQFF. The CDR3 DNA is TGCGCCAGCAGCCGGGAATTTAATGAGCAGTTCTTC.

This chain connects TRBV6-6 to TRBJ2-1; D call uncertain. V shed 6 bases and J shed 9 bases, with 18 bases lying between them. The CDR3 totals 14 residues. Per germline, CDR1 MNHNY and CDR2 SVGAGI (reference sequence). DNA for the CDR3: TGTGCCAGCAGCAAGGACCTAGTGGTCCTTGAGCAGTTCTTC. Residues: CASSKDLVVLEQFF.

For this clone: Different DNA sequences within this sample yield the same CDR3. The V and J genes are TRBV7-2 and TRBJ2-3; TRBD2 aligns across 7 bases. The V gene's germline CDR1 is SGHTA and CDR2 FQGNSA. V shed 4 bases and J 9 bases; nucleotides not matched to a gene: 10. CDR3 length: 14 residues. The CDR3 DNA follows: TGTGCCAGCAGCTCGGGTTGGGGGGGGGACACGCAGTATTTT. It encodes CASSSGWGGDTQYF. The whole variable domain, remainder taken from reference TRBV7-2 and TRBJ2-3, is GAGVSQSPSNKVTEKGKDVELRCDPISGHTALYWYRQSLGQGLEFLIYFQGNSAPDKSGLPSDRFSAERTGGSVSTLTIQRTQQEDSAVYLCASSSGWGGDTQYFGPGTRLTVL.

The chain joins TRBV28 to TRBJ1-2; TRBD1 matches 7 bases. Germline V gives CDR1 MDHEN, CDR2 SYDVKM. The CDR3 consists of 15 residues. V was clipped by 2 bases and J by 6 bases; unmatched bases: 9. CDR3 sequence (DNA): TGTGCCAGCAGTTTAAGGGACAGCATATCCCATGGCTACACCTTC. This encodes CASSLRDSISHGYTF.

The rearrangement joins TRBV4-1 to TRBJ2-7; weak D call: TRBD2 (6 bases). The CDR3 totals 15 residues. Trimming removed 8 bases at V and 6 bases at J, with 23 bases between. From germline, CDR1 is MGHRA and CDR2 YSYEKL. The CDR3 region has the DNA TGCGCCAGCGCCCTCGGGAGCGGCCTCTACGTCGAGCAGTACTTC. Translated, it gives CASALGSGLYVEQYF.

The CDR3 DNA follows: TGTGCCAGCAGTACCCCGGTGGGGCGGGAGGCCTCTAGCTCCTACAATGAGCAGTTCTTC. The encoded protein is CASSTPVGREASSSYNEQFF. The V gene is TRBV27, the J gene TRBJ2-1; 8 bases map to TRBD2. The CDR3 is made up of 20 amino acids. J lost 0 bases, V lost 5 bases, and 18 bases had no gene match. Germline CDR1 reads MNHEY; CDR2 reads SMNVEV (reference sequence).

CDR3 protein: CASSPRGDSVTGELFF. In nucleotides, the CDR3 is TGTGCCAGCAGCCCCCGGGGGGACTCGGTAACCGGGGAGCTGTTTTTT. The V and J genes are TRBV9 and TRBJ2-2; the match to TRBD2 covers 7 bases. Germline V gene data show CDR1 as SGDLS and CDR2 as YYNGEE. The junction had 11 bases not matched to a gene; V was cut back by 4 bases and J by 5 bases. The CDR3 is 16 residues long.

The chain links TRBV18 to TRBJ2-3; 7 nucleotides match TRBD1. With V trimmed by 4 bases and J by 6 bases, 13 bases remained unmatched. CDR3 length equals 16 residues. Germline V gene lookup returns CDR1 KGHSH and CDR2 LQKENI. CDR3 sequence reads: CASSRTGAVPGDTQYF. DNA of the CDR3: TGTGCCAGCTCACGTACAGGGGCCGTACCCGGGGATACGCAGTATTTT.

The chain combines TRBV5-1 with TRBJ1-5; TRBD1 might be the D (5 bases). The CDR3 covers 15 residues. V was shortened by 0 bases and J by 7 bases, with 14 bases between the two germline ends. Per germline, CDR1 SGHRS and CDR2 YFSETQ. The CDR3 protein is CASSLEGSHGQPQHF. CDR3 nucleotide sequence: TGCGCCAGCAGCTTGGAGGGGTCACACGGACAGCCCCAGCATTTT.

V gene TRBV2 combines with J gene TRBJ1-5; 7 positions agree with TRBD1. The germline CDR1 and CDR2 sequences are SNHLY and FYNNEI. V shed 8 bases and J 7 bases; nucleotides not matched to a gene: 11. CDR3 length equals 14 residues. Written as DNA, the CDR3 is TGTGCCAGCTTATCACAGGGGAAGGCGCAGCCCCAGCATTTT. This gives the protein CASLSQGKAQPQHF.

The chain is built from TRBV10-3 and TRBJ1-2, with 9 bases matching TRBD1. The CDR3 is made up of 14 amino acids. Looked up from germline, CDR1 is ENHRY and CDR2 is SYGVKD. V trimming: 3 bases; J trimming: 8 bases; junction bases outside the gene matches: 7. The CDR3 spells CAISDGQGLRGYTF. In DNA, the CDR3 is TGTGCCATCAGTGATGGACAGGGGCTACGGGGCTACACCTTC.

CDR3 sequence: CASSYEGRGYNEQFF. The CDR3 DNA follows: TGTGCCAGCAGTTACGAAGGCAGGGGGTACAATGAGCAGTTCTTC. The chain links TRBV6-5 to TRBJ2-1; 7 positions agree with TRBD1. The CDR3 contains 15 residues. V dropped 2 bases and J dropped 4; count of bases not matched to a gene: 5. Germline CDR1 reads MNHEY; CDR2 reads SVGAGI.

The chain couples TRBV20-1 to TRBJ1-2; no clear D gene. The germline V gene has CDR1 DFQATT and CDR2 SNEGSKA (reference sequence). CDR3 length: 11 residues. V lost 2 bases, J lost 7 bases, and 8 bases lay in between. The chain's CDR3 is CSARISLGYTF. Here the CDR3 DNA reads TGCAGTGCTAGAATTTCGCTTGGCTACACCTTC.

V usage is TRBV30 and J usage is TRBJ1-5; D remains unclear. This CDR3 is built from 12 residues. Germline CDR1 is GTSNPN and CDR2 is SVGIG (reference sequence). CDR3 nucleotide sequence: TGTGCTTGGGCCCTTCTTAATCAGCCCCAGCATTTT. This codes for CAWALLNQPQHF.

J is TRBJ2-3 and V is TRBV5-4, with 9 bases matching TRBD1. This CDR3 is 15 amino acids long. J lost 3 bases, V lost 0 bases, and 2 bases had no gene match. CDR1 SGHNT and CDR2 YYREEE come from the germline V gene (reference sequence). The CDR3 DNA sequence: TGTGCCAGCAGCTTGGACAGGGGGCTAACAGATACGCAGTATTTT. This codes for CASSLDRGLTDTQYF.

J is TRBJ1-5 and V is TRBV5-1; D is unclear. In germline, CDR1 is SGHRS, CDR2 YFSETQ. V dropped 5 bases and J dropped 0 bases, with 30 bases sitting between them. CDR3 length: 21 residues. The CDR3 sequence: CASSPVFHRNSWNYSNQPQHF. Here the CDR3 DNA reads TGCGCCAGCAGTCCCGTATTTCACCGGAATTCGTGGAATTATAGCAATCAGCCCCAGCATTTT.

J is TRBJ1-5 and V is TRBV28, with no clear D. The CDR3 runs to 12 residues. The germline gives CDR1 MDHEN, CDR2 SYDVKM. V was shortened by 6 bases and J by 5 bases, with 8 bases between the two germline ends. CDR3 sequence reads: CASSDVYQPQHF. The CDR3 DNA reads TGTGCCAGCAGCGACGTCTATCAGCCCCAGCATTTT.

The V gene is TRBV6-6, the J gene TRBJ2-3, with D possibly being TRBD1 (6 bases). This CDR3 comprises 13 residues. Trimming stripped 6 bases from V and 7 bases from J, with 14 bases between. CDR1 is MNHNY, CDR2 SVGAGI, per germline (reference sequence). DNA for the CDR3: TGTGCCAGCAGATTTGGGGGCGCGAATACGCAGTATTTT. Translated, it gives CASRFGGANTQYF.

DNA of the CDR3: TGTGCCAGCAGCCAAGAATTCAATCAGCCCCAGCATTTT. Amino acid sequence: CASSQEFNQPQHF. V usage is TRBV4-2 and J usage is TRBJ1-5; D not certain. Germline V gene data show CDR1 as LGHNA and CDR2 as YNFKEQ. Deletions cut 0 bases from V and 3 bases from J, with 3 bases between. This CDR3 has 13 residues.